This T cell receptor (beta chain) was recorded in a study of identical twins. General study points: There were fewer insertions in abundant cord blood beta clonotypes, but memory repertoires showed no such pattern.

From germline, CDR1 is MNHNS and CDR2 SASEGT. The CDR3 has 13 residues. TCRdb redid the calling of the 5' RACE reads with MiXCR, one entry per CDR3 protein. The data hold 1.5 million to 2 million distinct CDR3 sequences, with about 32% observed a single time. Healthy Caucasians supplied all donations. As to this clonotype: The antigen is undetermined.

This sequence originates from a newborn girl in good health. The chain is built from TRBV6-1 and TRBJ2-5; D gene ambiguous. The J call is in doubt because the DNA end fits TRBJ2-1 better. Sequences were obtained from cord blood. DNA for the CDR3: TGTGCCAGCAGCTCACTGTACCAAGAGACCCAGTTCTTC. Translation gives CASSSLYQETQFF.